This T cell receptor (beta chain) was obtained from a study of blood T cell repertoires in COVID-19. Study at large: Samples came from the United States, Italy and Spain, spanning acute and convalescent COVID-19.

Sequencing was performed with immunoSEQ multiplex PCR; in TCRdb, only in-frame clones are kept and a portion is missing. Among about 320,000 clones listed, about 90% were seen once. V gave up 1 base and J gave up 2 bases; unmatched junction bases: 14. CDR3 size: 18 residues. Germline V CDR1 and CDR2: SGHVS, FNYEAQ. This TCR derives from a woman aged 25 to 45 who had recovered from COVID-19. The rearrangement links TRBV7-6 to TRBJ2-7, with 7 bases fitting TRBD1. Sequenced input: PBMCs or T cells enriched from blood (not recorded which). The chain's CDR3 is CASSLEFPGQKRPYEQYF. The CDR3 DNA reads TGTGCCAGCAGCTTAGAATTTCCGGGACAGAAAAGACCCTACGAGCAGTACTTC.